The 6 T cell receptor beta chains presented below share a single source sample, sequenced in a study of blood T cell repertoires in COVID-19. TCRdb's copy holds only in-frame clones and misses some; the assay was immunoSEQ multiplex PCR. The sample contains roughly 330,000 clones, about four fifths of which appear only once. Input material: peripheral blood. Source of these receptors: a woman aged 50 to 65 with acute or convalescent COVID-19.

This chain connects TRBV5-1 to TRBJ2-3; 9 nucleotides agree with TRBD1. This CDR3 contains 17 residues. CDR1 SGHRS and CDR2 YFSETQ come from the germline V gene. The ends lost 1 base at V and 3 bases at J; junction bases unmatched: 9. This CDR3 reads CASSLQPSGQGTDTQYF. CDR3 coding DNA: TGCGCCAGCAGCTTGCAGCCTTCGGGACAGGGAACAGATACGCAGTATTTT.

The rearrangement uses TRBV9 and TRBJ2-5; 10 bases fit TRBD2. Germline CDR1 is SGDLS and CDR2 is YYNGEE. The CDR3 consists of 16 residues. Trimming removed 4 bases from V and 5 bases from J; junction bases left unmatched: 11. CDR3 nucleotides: TGTGCCAGCAGCCCCGGGAGCGGGGGGGCAGGGGAGACCCAGTACTTC. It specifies CASSPGSGGAGETQYF.

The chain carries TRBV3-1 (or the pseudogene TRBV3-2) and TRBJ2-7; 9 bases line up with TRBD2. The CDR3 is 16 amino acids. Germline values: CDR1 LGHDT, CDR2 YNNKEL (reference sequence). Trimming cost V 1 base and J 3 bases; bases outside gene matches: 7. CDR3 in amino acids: CASSQGPSGAHYEQYV. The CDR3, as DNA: TGTGCCAGCAGCCAAGGACCTAGCGGGGCCCACTACGAGCAGTACGTC.

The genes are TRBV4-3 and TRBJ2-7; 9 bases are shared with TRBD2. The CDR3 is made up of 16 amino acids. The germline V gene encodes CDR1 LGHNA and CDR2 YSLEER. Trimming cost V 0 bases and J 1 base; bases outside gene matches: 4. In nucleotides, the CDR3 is TGCGCCAGCAGCCAAGAAGCTAGCGGGGATTCCTACGAGCAGTACTTC. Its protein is CASSQEASGDSYEQYF.

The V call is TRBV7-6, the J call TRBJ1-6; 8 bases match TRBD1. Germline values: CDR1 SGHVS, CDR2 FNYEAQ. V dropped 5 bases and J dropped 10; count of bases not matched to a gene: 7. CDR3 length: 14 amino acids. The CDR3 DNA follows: TGTGCCAGCAGCCCGACAGGGGAGAGATCACCCCTCCACTTT. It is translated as CASSPTGERSPLHF.

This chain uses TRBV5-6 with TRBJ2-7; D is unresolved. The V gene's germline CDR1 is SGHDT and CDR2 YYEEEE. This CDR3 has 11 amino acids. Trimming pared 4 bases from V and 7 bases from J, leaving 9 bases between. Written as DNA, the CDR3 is TGTGCCAGCAGCAAATCCCGGGAGCAGTACTTC. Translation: CASSKSREQYF.